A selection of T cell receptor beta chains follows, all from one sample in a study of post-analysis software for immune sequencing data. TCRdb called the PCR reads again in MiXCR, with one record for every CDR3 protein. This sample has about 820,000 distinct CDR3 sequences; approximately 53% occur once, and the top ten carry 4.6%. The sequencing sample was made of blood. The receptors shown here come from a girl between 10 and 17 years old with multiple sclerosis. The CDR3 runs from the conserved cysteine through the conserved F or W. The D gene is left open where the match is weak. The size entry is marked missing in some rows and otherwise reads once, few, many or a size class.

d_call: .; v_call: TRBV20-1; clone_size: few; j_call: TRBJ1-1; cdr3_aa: CSASSTGQVVPEAFF; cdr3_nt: TGCAGTGCTAGCTCGACGGGACAAGTAGTCCCTGAAGCTTTCTTT
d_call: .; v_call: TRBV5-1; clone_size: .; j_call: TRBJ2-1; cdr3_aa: CASTWERHSYNEQFF; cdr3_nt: TGCGCCAGCACATGGGAGCGCCACTCCTACAATGAGCAGTTCTTC
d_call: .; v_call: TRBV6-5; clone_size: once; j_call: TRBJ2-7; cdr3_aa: CASKSRAHEQYF; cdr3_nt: TGTGCCAGCAAATCGAGGGCTCACGAGCAGTACTTC
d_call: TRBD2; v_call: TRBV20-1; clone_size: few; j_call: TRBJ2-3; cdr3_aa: CSAGRGGSTDTQYF; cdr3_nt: TGCAGTGCTGGGCGGGGAGGGAGCACAGATACGCAGTATTTT
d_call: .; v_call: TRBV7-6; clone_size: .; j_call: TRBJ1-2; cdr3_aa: CASSFPGGGYTF; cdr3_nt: TGTGCCAGCAGCTTCCCCGGGGGTGGCTACACCTTC
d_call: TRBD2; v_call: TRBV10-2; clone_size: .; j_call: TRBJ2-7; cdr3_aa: CASSTGLAGVYEQYF; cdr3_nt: TGCGCCAGCTCCACGGGACTAGCGGGAGTCTACGAGCAGTACTTC
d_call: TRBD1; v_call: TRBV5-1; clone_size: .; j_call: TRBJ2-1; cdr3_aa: CASSLEGTGYDEQFF; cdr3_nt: TGCGCCAGCAGCTTGGAAGGGACAGGGTACGATGAGCAGTTCTTC
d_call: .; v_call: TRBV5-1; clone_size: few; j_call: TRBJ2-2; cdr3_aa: CASRVGPYGELFF; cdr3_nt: TGCGCCAGCAGAGTGGGGCCATACGGGGAGCTGTTTTTT
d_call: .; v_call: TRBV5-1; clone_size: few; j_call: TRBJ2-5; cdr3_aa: CASSLEYETQYF; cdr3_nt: TGCGCCAGCAGCTTGGAGTATGAGACCCAGTACTTC
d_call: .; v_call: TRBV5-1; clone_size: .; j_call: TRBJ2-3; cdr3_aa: CASSFEADTQYF; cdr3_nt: TGCGCCAGCAGCTTCGAGGCGGATACGCAGTATTTT
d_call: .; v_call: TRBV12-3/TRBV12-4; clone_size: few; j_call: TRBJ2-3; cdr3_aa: CASSLGSETDTQYF; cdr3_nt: TGTGCCAGCAGTTTAGGCTCGGAAACAGATACGCAGTATTTT
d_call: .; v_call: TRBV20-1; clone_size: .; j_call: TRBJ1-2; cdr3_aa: CSARGDRKYPYGYTF; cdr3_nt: TGCAGTGCTAGGGGTGACCGCAAATATCCCTATGGCTACACCTTC
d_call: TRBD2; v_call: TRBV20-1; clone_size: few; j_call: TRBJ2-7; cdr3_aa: CSARGTSGHYEQYF; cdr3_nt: TGCAGTGCTAGGGGGACTAGCGGTCACTACGAGCAGTACTTC
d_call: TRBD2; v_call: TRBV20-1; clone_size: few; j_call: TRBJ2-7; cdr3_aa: CSAIPTGGTYEQYF; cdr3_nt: TGCAGTGCTATACCCACGGGGGGTACCTACGAGCAGTACTTC
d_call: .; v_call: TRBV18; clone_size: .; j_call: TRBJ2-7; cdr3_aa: CASSPVITAGVNEQYF; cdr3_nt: TGTGCCAGCTCACCTGTTATAACCGCGGGTGTCAACGAGCAGTACTTC
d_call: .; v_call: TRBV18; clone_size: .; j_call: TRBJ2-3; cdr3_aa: CASSPRGQFGWNGTQYF; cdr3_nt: TGTGCCAGCTCACCCAGAGGACAGTTCGGGTGGAATGGTACGCAGTATTTT
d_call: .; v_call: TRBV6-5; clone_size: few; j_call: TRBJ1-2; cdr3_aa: CASSYSTRGANYGYTF; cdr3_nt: TGTGCCAGCAGTTACTCGACCCGCGGGGCTAACTATGGCTACACCTTC
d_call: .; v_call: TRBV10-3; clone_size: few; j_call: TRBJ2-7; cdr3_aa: CAFRDGLTNEQYF; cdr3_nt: TGTGCCTTCAGGGACGGCCTAACGAACGAGCAGTACTTC
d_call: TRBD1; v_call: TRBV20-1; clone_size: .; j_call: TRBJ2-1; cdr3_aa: CSASHGQGAYNEQFF; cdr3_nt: TGCAGTGCTAGCCACGGACAGGGGGCCTACAATGAGCAGTTCTTC
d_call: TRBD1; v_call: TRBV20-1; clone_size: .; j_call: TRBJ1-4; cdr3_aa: CSATRQGNNEKLFF; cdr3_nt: TGCAGTGCTACGAGACAGGGGAATAATGAAAAACTGTTTTTT
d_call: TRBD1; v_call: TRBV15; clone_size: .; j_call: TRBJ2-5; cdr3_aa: CATSRTGEETQYF; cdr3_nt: TGTGCCACCAGCAGGACAGGGGAAGAGACCCAGTACTTC
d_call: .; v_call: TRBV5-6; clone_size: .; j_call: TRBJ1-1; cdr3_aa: CASSLLRSQAFF; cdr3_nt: TGTGCCAGCAGCTTGCTCAGGTCGCAGGCTTTCTTT
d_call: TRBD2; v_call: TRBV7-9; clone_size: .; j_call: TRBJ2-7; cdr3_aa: CASSSLAGDPSYEQYF; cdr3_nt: TGTGCCAGCAGCTCCTTAGCGGGGGATCCTTCCTACGAGCAGTACTTC
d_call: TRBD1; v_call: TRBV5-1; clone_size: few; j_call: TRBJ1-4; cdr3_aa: CASSGQATNEKLFF; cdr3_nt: TGCGCCAGTTCGGGACAGGCAACTAATGAAAAACTGTTTTTT
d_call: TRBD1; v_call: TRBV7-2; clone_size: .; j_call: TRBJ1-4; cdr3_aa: CASSPWDSEKLFF; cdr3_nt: TGTGCCAGCAGCCCCTGGGACAGTGAAAAACTGTTTTTT
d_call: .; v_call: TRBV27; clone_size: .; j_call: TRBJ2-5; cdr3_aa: CASRPGGEGAIPIETQYF; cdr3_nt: TGTGCCAGCAGGCCCGGGGGAGAAGGTGCGATACCAATCGAGACCCAGTACTTC